The subject of this entry is one TCR beta chain. Germline V gene lookup returns CDR1 MNHNY and CDR2 SVGAGI (reference sequence). The CDR3 runs 16 residues. The junction had 11 bases not matched to a gene; V was cut back by 6 bases and J by 2 bases. The data were taken from a study of blood T cell repertoires in COVID-19. In the authors' methods: By means of reference gene primer amplification, nucleated cell counts were estimated. Libraries were prepared by immunoSEQ multiplex PCR; TCRdb keeps only in-frame clonotypes and omits some of them. V and J calls and clone size are those listed in that table; D and trimming were worked out from the DNA. Of 110,000 to 150,000 clones listed, approximately 80% are singletons.

The sample was peripheral blood. This TCR was sampled from a woman aged 45 to 65 with acute or convalescent COVID-19. The chain employs TRBV6-6 and TRBJ2-7; TRBD1 matches 9 bases. The CDR3 here is CASRDPGQGRTYEQYF. CDR3 nucleotides: TGTGCCAGCAGAGATCCGGGACAGGGTCGCACCTACGAGCAGTACTTC.